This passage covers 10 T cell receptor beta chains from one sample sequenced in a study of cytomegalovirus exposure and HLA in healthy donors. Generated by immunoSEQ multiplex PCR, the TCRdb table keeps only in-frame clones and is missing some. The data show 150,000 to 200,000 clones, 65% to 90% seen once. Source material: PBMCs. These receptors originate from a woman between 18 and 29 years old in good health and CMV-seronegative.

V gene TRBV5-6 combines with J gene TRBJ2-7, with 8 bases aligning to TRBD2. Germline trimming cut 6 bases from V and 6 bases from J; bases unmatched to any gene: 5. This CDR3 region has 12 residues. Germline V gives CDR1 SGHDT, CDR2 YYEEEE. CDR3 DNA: TGTGCCAGCACCGGGAGGGGGACCGAGCAGTACTTC. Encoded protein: CASTGRGTEQYF.

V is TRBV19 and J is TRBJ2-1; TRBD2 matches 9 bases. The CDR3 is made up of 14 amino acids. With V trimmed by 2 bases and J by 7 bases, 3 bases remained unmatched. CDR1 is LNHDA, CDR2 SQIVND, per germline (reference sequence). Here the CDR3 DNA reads TGTGCCAGTAGTATACTAGCGGGAATGAATGAGCAGTTCTTC. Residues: CASSILAGMNEQFF.

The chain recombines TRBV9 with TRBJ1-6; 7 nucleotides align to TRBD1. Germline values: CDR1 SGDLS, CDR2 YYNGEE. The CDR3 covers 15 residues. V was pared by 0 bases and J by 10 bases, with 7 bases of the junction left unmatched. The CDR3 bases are TGTGCCAGCAGCGTAGATGCCAGGGGGAGGTCACCCCTCCACTTT. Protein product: CASSVDARGRSPLHF. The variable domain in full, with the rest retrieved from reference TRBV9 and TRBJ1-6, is DSGVTQTPKHLITATGQRVTLRCSPRSGDLSVYWYQQSLDQGLQFLIQYYNGEERAKGNILERFSAQQFPDLHSELNLSSLELGDSALYFCASSVDARGRSPLHFGNGTRLTVT.

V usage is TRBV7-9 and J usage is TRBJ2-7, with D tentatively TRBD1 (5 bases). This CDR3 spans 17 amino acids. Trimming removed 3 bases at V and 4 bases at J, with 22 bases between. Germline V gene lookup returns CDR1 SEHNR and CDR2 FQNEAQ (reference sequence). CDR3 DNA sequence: TGTGCCAGCAGCTTGAGGTTTGACGATCAGACAGTTTACGAGCAGTACTTC. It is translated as CASSLRFDDQTVYEQYF.

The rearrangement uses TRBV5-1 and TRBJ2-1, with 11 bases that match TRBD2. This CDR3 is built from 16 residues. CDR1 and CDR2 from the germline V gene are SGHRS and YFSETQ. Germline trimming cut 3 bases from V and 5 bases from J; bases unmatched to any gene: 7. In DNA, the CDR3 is TGCGCCAGCAGCTCAGGGACTAGCGGAATGAACAATGAGCAGTTCTTC. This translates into CASSSGTSGMNNEQFF. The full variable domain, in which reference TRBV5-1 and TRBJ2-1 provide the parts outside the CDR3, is KAGVTQTPRYLIKTRGQQVTLSCSPISGHRSVSWYQQTPGQGLQFLFEYFSETQRNKGNFPGRFSGRQFSNSRSEMNVSTLELGDSALYLCASSSGTSGMNNEQFFGPGTRLTVL.

CDR3 sequence reads: CASSLSNAGLNEQYF. The CDR3 DNA sequence: TGTGCCAGCAGTTTATCGAACGCGGGCTTGAACGAGCAGTACTTC. J is TRBJ2-7 and V is TRBV27, with D tentatively TRBD2 (5 bases). Looked up from germline, CDR1 is MNHEY and CDR2 is SMNVEV (reference sequence). The CDR3 is 15 residues long. Trimming took 0 bases from V and 5 from J, leaving 14 bases between them.

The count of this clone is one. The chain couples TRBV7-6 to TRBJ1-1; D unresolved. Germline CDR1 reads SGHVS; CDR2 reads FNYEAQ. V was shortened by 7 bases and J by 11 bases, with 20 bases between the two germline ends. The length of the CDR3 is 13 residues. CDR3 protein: CASTPWEGRDAFF. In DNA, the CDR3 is TGTGCCAGCACCCCATGGGAGGGTAGGGATGCTTTCTTT.

The CDR3 DNA sequence: TGTGCCACCCCGTCAAAGGGGGCCCCGAATCAGCCCCAGCATTTT. Amino acid sequence: CATPSKGAPNQPQHF. The chain joins TRBV19 to TRBJ1-5, with 7 bases identical to TRBD1. This CDR3 spans 15 amino acids. V lost 10 bases, J lost 4 bases, and 13 bases stayed unmatched. CDR1 and CDR2 (germline): LNHDA, SQIVND (reference sequence).

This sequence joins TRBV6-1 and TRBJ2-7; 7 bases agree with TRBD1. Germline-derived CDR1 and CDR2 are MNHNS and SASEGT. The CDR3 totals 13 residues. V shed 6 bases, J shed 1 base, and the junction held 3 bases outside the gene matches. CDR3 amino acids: CASRGQPSYEQYF. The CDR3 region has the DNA TGTGCCAGCAGGGGACAGCCATCCTACGAGCAGTACTTC.

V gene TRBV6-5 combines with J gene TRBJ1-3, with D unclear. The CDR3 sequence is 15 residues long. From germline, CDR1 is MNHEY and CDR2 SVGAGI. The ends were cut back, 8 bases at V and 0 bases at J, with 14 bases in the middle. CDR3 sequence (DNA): TGTGCCAGCGGCAGATACCCCAGCTCTGGAAACACCATATATTTT. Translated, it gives CASGRYPSSGNTIYF.